These 5 T cell receptor beta chains were sequenced from one sample in a study of T-cell memory formation after mild COVID-19. TCRdb re-analysed the 5' RACE reads in MiXCR, keeping a single row per CDR3 protein. The sample carries around 53,000 distinct CDR3 sequences, less than 15% recorded once. The sequenced sample consisted of PBMCs or a T cell subset sorted from them (not recorded which). The origin of the receptors is a man aged 18 to 35 who had mild COVID-19 (a few samples of this study predate the infection). Cell type and time point are not known.

The chain has TRBV2 and TRBJ1-3; a possible D gene is TRBD1 (6 bases). Germline values: CDR1 SNHLY, CDR2 FYNNEI. The CDR3 extends over 15 amino acids. Trimming stripped 4 bases from V and 4 bases from J, with 14 bases between. CDR3 DNA: TGTGCCAGCAGTGGATCCTCAGGGGTCGGAAACACCATATATTTT. Encoded protein: CASSGSSGVGNTIYF.

This clonotype was observed a handful of times. V gene TRBV18 combines with J gene TRBJ1-5, with D perhaps TRBD1 (6 bases). Germline CDR1 reads KGHSH; CDR2 reads LQKENI. The V end lost 6 bases, the J end lost 4 bases, and 10 bases lay between the germline ends. This CDR3 is 13 amino acids long. The CDR3 spells CASSFDRNQPQHF. Written as DNA, the CDR3 is TGTGCCAGCTCCTTCGACAGGAATCAGCCCCAGCATTTT.

This clonotype was counted between two and nine times. The gene calls are TRBV7-3 and TRBJ2-1; 10 nucleotides align to TRBD2. J was trimmed by 4 bases and V by 3 bases; bases with no gene match: 3. The CDR3 is 15 amino acids. Germline assignment: CDR1 SGHTA and CDR2 FQGTGA. CDR3 loop: CASSFSGGMYNEQFF. CDR3 DNA sequence: TGTGCCAGCAGCTTTAGCGGGGGGATGTACAATGAGCAGTTCTTC. The variable domain in full, completed from reference TRBV7-3 and TRBJ2-1, reads GAGVSQTPSNKVTEKGKYVELRCDPISGHTALYWYRQSLGQGPEFLIYFQGTGAADDSGLPNDRFFAVRPEGSVSTLKIQRTERGDSAVYLCASSFSGGMYNEQFFGPGTRLTVL.

The gene calls are TRBV6-5 and TRBJ1-6; 8 positions match TRBD1. The germline V gene has CDR1 MNHEY and CDR2 SVGAGI. This CDR3 is 19 amino acids long. With 7 bases clipped from V and 8 bases from J, the junction kept 22 bases outside the gene matches. This CDR3 is CASIPQVRGAQGADSPLHF. The CDR3, as DNA: TGTGCCAGCATCCCACAAGTCCGCGGGGCGCAGGGGGCCGATTCACCCCTCCACTTT.

This clonotype was recorded only once. The chain uses TRBV2 and TRBJ1-3, with no clear D. V was cut by 5 bases and J by 4 bases, with 9 bases left in between. The germline V gene encodes CDR1 SNHLY and CDR2 FYNNEI. The CDR3 has 13 residues. CDR3 region: CASSWTRGNTIYF. The CDR3, as DNA: TGTGCCAGCAGTTGGACGAGGGGAAACACCATATATTTT.